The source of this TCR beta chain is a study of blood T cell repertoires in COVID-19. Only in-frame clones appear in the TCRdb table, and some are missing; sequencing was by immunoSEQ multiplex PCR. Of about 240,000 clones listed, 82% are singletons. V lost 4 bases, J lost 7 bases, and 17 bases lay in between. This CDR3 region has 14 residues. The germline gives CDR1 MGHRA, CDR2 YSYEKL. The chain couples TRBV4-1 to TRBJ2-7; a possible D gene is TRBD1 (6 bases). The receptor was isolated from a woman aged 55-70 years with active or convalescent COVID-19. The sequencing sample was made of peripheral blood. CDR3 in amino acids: CASSLSRGIGEQYF. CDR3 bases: TGCGCCAGCAGCCTCTCCAGGGGAATTGGGGAGCAGTACTTC.